This T cell receptor (beta chain) stems from a study of blood T cell repertoires in COVID-19. From germline, CDR1 is MGHRA and CDR2 YSYEKL. The CDR3 spans 15 residues. V dropped 5 bases and J dropped 3; count of bases not matched to a gene: 10. The protocol was immunoSEQ multiplex PCR, while the TCRdb copy is restricted to in-frame clones and leaves out a portion. Found here are approximately 210,000 clones, over 80% of them singletons; the top ten hold 0.8% to 0.95%. This chain joins TRBV4-1 and TRBJ2-7, with 7 positions matching TRBD1. The source of this sequence is a man in his sixties with COVID-19, enrolled during active disease. Sequenced: peripheral blood. Here the CDR3 reads CASSSWTGPSYEQYF. As DNA, the CDR3 is TGCGCCAGCAGCTCCTGGACAGGTCCTAGCTACGAGCAGTACTTC.